This T cell receptor beta chain was identified in a study of blood T cell repertoires in COVID-19. This clone was seen a few times. Generated by immunoSEQ multiplex PCR, the TCRdb table keeps only in-frame clones and is missing some. Among more than 110,000 clones listed, around 88% were seen once. The CDR3 runs to 17 residues. V gave up 2 bases and J gave up 4 bases, with 18 bases separating them. From germline, CDR1 is SGHTA and CDR2 FQGNSA. This sequence was found in a man in his 60s with active or convalescent COVID-19. J is TRBJ1-3 and V is TRBV7-2; tentatively, D is TRBD1 (5 bases). The sample was peripheral blood. This chain's CDR3 is CASSLRRAGGPGNTIYF. The CDR3 region has the DNA TGTGCCAGCAGCTTAAGGAGGGCGGGGGGACCCGGAAACACCATATATTTT.